These 5 T cell receptor beta chains came from one sample sequenced in a study of molecular identifiers for immune sequencing clone quantification. In TCRdb, the PCR reads were re-called with MiXCR into one record per CDR3 protein. The sample holds around 470,000 distinct CDR3 sequences, about 25% seen once. Sequenced input: naive CD8+ T cells from blood, with Jurkat cell RNA spiked in. Subset reported: FACS-sorted CD8+CD4-CCR7+CD45RA+ naive T cells. These receptors were collected from a human donor in good health. Some libraries in this study had Jurkat cell RNA spiked in.

V gene TRBV27 combines with J gene TRBJ2-5; a weak D match, TRBD1 (6 bases). Germline V lookup: CDR1 MNHEY, CDR2 SMNVEV (reference sequence). V was shortened by 1 base and J by 0 bases, with 15 bases between the two germline ends. The CDR3 sequence is 17 residues long. CDR3 DNA: TGTGCCAGCAGTTTATTTGGTTCAGGGGAGTACCAAGAGACCCAGTACTTC. It specifies CASSLFGSGEYQETQYF.

The J gene is TRBJ1-5, the V gene TRBV7-9; 10 bases match TRBD1. The ends lost 5 bases at V and 5 bases at J; junction bases unmatched: 9. The CDR3 is 16 residues long. The V gene's germline CDR1 is SEHNR and CDR2 FQNEAQ (reference sequence). Here the CDR3 DNA reads TGTGCCAGCAGCACCGACAGGGGGCTTAATTATCAGCCCCAGCATTTT. It specifies CASSTDRGLNYQPQHF.

The rearrangement uses TRBV6-5 and TRBJ1-2, with D tentatively TRBD1 (6 bases). V lost 0 bases and J lost 1, with 15 bases in between. The CDR3 totals 17 residues. CDR1 and CDR2 from the germline V gene are MNHEY and SVGAGI. In DNA form, the CDR3 reads TGTGCCAGCAGTTACTCGAGGGGGGCTTGGGGTAACTATGGCTACACCTTC. Protein sequence: CASSYSRGAWGNYGYTF.

The chain couples TRBV4-3 to TRBJ2-5; D remains unclear. The V end was cut by 0 bases, the J end by 5 bases, with 13 bases between. This CDR3 is built from 15 residues. Germline V lookup: CDR1 LGHNA, CDR2 YSLEER. The CDR3 bases are TGCGCCAGCAGCCAAGACTATCTAGAGTTGGAGACCCAGTACTTC. Its protein product is CASSQDYLELETQYF.

This clonotype has more than one count but fewer than ten. This rearrangement joins TRBV19 to TRBJ1-5; 9 bases fit TRBD1. The germline V gene encodes CDR1 LNHDA and CDR2 SQIVND (reference sequence). The CDR3 is 16 amino acids. V shed 6 bases, J shed 3 bases, and the junction held 9 bases outside the gene matches. The CDR3 is CASSHPDRGYNQPQHF. In nucleotides, the CDR3 is TGTGCCAGTAGCCACCCGGACAGGGGCTACAATCAGCCCCAGCATTTT.